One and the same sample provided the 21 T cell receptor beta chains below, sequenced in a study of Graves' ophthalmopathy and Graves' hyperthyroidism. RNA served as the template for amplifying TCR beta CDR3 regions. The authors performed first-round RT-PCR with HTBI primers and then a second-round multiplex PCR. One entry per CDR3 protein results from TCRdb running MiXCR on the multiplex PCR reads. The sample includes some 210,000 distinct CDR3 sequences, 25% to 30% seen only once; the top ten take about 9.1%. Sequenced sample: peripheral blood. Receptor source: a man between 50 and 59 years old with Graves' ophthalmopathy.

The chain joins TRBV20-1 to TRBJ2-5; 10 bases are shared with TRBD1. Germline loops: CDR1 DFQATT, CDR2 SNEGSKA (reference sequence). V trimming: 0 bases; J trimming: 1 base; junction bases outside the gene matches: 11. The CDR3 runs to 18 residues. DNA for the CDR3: TGCAGTGCTAGAGACGCCCTGTCAGGGACAGGGGCCCAAGAGACCCAGTACTTC. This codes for CSARDALSGTGAQETQYF.

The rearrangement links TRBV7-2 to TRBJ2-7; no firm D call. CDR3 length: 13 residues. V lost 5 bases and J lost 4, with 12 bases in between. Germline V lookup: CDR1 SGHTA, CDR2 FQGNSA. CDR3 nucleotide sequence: TGTGCCAGCAGCCCCCGGTATCCTTACGAGCAGTACTTC. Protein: CASSPRYPYEQYF.

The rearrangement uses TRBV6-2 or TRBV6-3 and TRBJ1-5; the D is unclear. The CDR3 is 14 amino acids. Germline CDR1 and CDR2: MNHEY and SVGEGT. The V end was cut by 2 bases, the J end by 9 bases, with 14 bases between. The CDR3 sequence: CASSYDPKAMPQHF. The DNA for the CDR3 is TGTGCCAGCAGTTACGACCCAAAGGCAATGCCCCAGCATTTT.

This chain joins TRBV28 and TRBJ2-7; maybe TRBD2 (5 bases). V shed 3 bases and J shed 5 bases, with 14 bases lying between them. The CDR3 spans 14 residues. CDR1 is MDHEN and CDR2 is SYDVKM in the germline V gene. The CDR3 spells CASSFGTSFDEQYF. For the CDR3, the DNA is TGTGCCAGCAGTTTCGGTACTAGTTTTGACGAGCAGTACTTC.

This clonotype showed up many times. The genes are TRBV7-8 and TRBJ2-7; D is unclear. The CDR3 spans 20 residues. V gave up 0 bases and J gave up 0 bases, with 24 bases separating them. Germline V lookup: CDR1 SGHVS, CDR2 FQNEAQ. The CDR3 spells CASSLARGIFMDDSSYEQYF. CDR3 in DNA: TGTGCCAGCAGCTTAGCTCGTGGCATATTCATGGACGATAGCTCCTACGAGCAGTACTTC.

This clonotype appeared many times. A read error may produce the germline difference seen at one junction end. The CDR3 loop is CAGSIGQGSYEQYF. As DNA, the CDR3 is TGCGCCGGCAGCATAGGACAGGGCTCCTACGAGCAGTACTTC. This chain links TRBV5-1 with TRBJ2-7; 8 bases map to TRBD1. Germline V gene sequence: CDR1 SGHRS, CDR2 YFSETQ. This CDR3 region has 14 residues.

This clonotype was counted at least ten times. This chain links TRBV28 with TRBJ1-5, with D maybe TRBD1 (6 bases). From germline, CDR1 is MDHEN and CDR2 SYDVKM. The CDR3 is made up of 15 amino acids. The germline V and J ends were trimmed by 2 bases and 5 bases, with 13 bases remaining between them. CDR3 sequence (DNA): TGTGCCAGCAGTTTAGGGGGGCGGACCTATCAGCCCCAGCATTTT. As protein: CASSLGGRTYQPQHF.

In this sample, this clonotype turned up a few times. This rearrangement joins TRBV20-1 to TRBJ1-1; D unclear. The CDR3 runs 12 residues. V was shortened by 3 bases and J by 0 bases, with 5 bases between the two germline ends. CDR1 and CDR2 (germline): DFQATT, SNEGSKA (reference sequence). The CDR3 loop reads CSARRMNTEAFF. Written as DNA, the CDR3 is TGCAGTGCTAGGAGAATGAACACTGAAGCTTTCTTT.

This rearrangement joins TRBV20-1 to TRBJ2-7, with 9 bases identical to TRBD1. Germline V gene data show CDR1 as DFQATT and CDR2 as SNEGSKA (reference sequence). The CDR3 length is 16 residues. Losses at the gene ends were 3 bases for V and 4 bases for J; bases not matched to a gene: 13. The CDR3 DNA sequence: TGCAGTGCTAGTCGCTTTACGGGGACAGGGACGTACGAGCAGTACTTC. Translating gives CSASRFTGTGTYEQYF.

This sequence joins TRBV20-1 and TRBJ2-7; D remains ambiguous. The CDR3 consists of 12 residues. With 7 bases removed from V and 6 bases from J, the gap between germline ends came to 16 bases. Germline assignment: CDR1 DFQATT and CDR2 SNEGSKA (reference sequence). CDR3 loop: CSVELPPGEQYF. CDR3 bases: TGCAGTGTTGAATTACCCCCCGGCGAGCAGTACTTC.

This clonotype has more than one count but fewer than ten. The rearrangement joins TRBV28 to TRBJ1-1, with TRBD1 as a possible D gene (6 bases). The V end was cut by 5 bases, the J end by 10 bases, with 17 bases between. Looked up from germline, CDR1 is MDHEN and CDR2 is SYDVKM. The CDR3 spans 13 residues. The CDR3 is CASSPRDTLRAFF. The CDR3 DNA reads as TGTGCCAGCAGTCCCCGGGACACCCTTAGAGCTTTCTTT.

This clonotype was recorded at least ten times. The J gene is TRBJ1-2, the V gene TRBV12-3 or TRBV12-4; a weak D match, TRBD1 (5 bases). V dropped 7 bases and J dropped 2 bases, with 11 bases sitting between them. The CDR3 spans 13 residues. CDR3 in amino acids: CASTASGNYGYTF. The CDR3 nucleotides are TGTGCCAGCACCGCCTCAGGGAACTATGGCTACACCTTC.

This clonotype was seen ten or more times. The CDR3 here is CASSLAGLAGNEQYF. Here the CDR3 DNA reads TGTGCCAGCAGTTTAGCCGGACTAGCGGGAAACGAGCAGTACTTC. This chain connects TRBV12-3 or TRBV12-4 to TRBJ2-7, with 12 bases matching TRBD2. The V segment lost 0 bases and the J segment 5 bases; nucleotides outside the gene matches: 2. The CDR3 totals 15 residues.

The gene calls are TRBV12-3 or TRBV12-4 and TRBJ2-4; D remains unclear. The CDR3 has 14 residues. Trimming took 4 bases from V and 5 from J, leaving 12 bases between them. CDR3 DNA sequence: TGTGCCAGCAGTTACCGGACGGTCGAAAACATTCAGTACTTC. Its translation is CASSYRTVENIQYF.

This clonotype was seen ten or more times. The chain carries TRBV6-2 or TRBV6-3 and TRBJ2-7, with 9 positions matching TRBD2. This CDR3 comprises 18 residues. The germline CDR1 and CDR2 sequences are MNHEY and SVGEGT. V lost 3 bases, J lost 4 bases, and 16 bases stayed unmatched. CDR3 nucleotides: TGTGCCAGCAGTTATCCTACAGGTGCCGGGACTAGCAGTTACGAGCAGTACTTC. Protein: CASSYPTGAGTSSYEQYF.

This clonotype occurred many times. Written as DNA, the CDR3 is TGTGCCAGCTCGACTGGGCTAAGCGAGCAGTACTTC. This gives the protein CASSTGLSEQYF. This chain joins TRBV28 and TRBJ2-7; D ambiguous. V gave up 8 bases and J gave up 6 bases, with 14 bases separating them. The CDR3 runs to 12 residues. Per the germline V gene, CDR1 is MDHEN and CDR2 is SYDVKM.

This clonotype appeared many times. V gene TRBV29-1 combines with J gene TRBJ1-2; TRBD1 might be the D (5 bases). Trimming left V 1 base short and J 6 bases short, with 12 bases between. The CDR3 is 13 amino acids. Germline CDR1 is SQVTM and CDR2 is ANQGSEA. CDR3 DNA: TGCAGCGTTGAAGTACCAGGGAACCATGGCTACACCTTC. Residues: CSVEVPGNHGYTF.

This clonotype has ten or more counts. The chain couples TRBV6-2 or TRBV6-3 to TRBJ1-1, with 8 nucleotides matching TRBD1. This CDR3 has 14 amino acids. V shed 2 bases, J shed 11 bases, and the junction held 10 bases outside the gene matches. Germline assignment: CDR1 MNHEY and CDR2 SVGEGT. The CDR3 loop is CASSYPDRGKGAFF. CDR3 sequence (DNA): TGTGCCAGCAGTTACCCAGACAGGGGAAAGGGGGCTTTCTTT.

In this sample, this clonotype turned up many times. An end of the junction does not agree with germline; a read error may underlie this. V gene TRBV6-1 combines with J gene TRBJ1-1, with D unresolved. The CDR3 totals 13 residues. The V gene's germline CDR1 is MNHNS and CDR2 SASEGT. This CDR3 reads CASSPQENAEAFF. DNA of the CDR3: TGTGCCAGCAGTCCGCAAGAGAACGCTGAAGCTTTCTTT.

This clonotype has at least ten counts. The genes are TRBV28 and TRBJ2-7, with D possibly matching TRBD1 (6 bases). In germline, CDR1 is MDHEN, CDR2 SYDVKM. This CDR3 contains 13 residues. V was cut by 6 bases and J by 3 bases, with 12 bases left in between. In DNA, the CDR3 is TGTGCCAGCAGCCTGGGGGCTGTCTACGAGCAGTACTTC. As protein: CASSLGAVYEQYF.

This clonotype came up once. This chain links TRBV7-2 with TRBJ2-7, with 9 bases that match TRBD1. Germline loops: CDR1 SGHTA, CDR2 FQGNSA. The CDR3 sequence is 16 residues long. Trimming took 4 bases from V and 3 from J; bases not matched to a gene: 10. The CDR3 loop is CASSSGTGGGFYEQYF. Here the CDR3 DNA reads TGTGCCAGCAGCTCCGGAACAGGGGGCGGCTTCTACGAGCAGTACTTC.